This entry lists 16 T cell receptor beta chains sequenced from one sample in a study of T-cell reconstitution after alpha-beta-depleted transplantation in children. Unique molecular identifiers featured in how the TCRbeta library was prepared. TCRdb recomputed calls from the PCR reads with MiXCR, one row per CDR3 protein. This sample has under 450,000 distinct CDR3 sequences, with 13% found just once. The material was PBMCs, obtained from the stem cell graft. These receptors were collected from a human donor who donated a stem cell graft to a child with Fanconi anemia.

The chain employs TRBV4-3 and TRBJ1-3; D gene unclear. The CDR3 runs 16 residues. Between the trimmed V and J ends, which lost 1 base and 1 base, there was a span of 11 bases. CDR1 LGHNA and CDR2 YSLEER come from the germline V gene. DNA for the CDR3: TGCGCCAGCAGCCAAGTGGCGGGAAGGTCTGGAAACACCATATATTTT. This codes for CASSQVAGRSGNTIYF.

V and J are TRBV4-2 and TRBJ2-5, with TRBD2 matching over 9 bases. Germline CDR1 is LGHNA and CDR2 is YNFKEQ. The CDR3 loop spans 15 amino acids. Trimming removed 3 bases from V and 5 bases from J; junction bases left unmatched: 7. This chain's CDR3 is CASSQAGGRYETQYF. CDR3 coding DNA: TGTGCCAGCAGCCAGGCGGGGGGGCGGTACGAGACCCAGTACTTC.

This clonotype was seen more than once but under ten times. The chain has TRBV3-1 and TRBJ1-2, with D possibly matching TRBD1 (5 bases). Germline V gene sequence: CDR1 LGHDT, CDR2 YNNKEL (reference sequence). Deletions cut 0 bases from V and 4 bases from J, with 9 bases between. This CDR3 region has 14 residues. Here the CDR3 DNA reads TGTGCCAGCAGCCAAGAGGGGGACGGCTATGGCTACACCTTC. Encoded protein: CASSQEGDGYGYTF.

The CDR3 DNA reads as TGTGCCAGCAGCTTGGTTCCTAGCGACTACAATGAGCAGTTCTTC. Translated: CASSLVPSDYNEQFF. The rearrangement links TRBV5-5 to TRBJ2-1; possibly TRBD2 for D (6 bases). CDR3 length: 15 amino acids. Germline CDR1 SGHKS, CDR2 YYEKEE (reference sequence). Trimming took 0 bases from V and 3 from J, leaving 10 bases between them.

This clonotype was recorded at least ten times. This chain joins TRBV9 and TRBJ1-1; tentative D call: TRBD1 (5 bases). V lost 0 bases to trimming and J lost 0 bases, with 12 bases between them. The V gene's germline CDR1 is SGDLS and CDR2 YYNGEE. CDR3 size: 16 residues. The CDR3 region is CASSVALGLVNTEAFF. As DNA, the CDR3 is TGTGCCAGCAGCGTAGCTTTGGGGCTTGTGAACACTGAAGCTTTCTTT.

The sample holds a few counts of this clonotype. The J gene is TRBJ2-3, the V gene TRBV30; a weak D match, TRBD2 (7 bases). CDR3 length: 15 amino acids. Trimming cost V 7 bases and J 2 bases, with 19 bases left between them. Germline V lookup: CDR1 GTSNPN, CDR2 SVGIG (reference sequence). The CDR3 protein is CASKGEGQNTDTQYF. Here the CDR3 DNA reads TGTGCCTCCAAGGGGGAGGGACAAAACACAGATACGCAGTATTTT. Variable domain in full (rest from reference TRBV30 and TRBJ2-3): SQTIHQWPATLVQPVGSPLSLECTVEGTSNPNLYWYRQAAGRGLQLLFYSVGIGQISSEVPQNLSASRPQDRQFILSSKKLLLSDSGFYLCASKGEGQNTDTQYFGPGTRLTVL.

This clonotype was counted only a few times. The genes are TRBV5-6 and TRBJ2-7; D is ambiguous. CDR1 SGHDT and CDR2 YYEEEE come from the germline V gene. The CDR3 covers 12 residues. V lost 0 bases, J lost 5 bases, and 6 bases lay in between. CDR3 protein: CASSLGFHEQYV. The CDR3, as DNA: TGTGCCAGCAGCTTGGGGTTTCACGAGCAGTACGTC.

This clonotype was found a few times. The chain combines TRBV16 with TRBJ1-5; D unclear. The V gene lost 0 bases and the J gene lost 0 bases, with 15 bases spanning the gap. Looked up from germline, CDR1 is KGHSY and CDR2 is FQNENV. The CDR3 is made up of 18 amino acids. CDR3 in amino acids: CASSQSPGVYDSNQPQHF. In DNA form, the CDR3 reads TGTGCCAGCAGCCAATCACCGGGCGTCTACGATAGCAATCAGCCCCAGCATTTT.

V is TRBV6-5 and J is TRBJ1-5; TRBD1 matches 8 bases. V was pared by 8 bases and J by 6 bases, with 6 bases of the junction left unmatched. There are 13 residues in the CDR3. CDR1 is MNHEY, CDR2 SVGAGI, per germline. CDR3 sequence (DNA): TGTGCCAGCCGCGGCAGGGGGCTTCAGCCCCAGCATTTT. It encodes CASRGRGLQPQHF.

V and J are TRBV5-1 and TRBJ2-2; no clear D gene. Germline values: CDR1 SGHRS, CDR2 YFSETQ. V lost 5 bases, J lost 5 bases, and 7 bases lay in between. The CDR3 has 12 amino acids. CDR3 bases: TGCGCCAGCAGACCTGAAACCGGGGAGCTGTTTTTT. Translated, it gives CASRPETGELFF.

This clonotype was observed a few times. The CDR3, as DNA: TGTGCCAGCTCAACCGATCTGAACAGGGGATCTGGAAACACCATATATTTT. It yields the protein CASSTDLNRGSGNTIYF. The rearrangement links TRBV18 to TRBJ1-3, with TRBD1 identical over 7 bases. Germline V gives CDR1 KGHSH, CDR2 LQKENI. Trimming cost V 5 bases and J 1 base; bases outside gene matches: 11. The CDR3 contains 17 residues.

V gene TRBV5-1 combines with J gene TRBJ2-2, with 8 bases lining up with TRBD2. The V gene's germline CDR1 is SGHRS and CDR2 YFSETQ. J lost 1 base, V lost 5 bases, and 10 bases had no gene match. This CDR3 comprises 17 residues. CDR3 protein: CASRIVAGGLNTGELFF. CDR3 coding DNA: TGCGCCAGCAGAATCGTGGCGGGGGGCTTGAACACCGGGGAGCTGTTTTTT.

In this sample, this clonotype turned up a few times. The chain recombines TRBV29-1 with TRBJ2-1, with 12 bases lining up with TRBD2. This CDR3 contains 14 residues. Germline V gene sequence: CDR1 SQVTM, CDR2 ANQGSEA. Germline trimming cut 6 bases from V and 6 bases from J; bases unmatched to any gene: 6. The CDR3 DNA reads as TGCAGCGTGCTACTAGCGGGGGGACCCAATGAGCAGTTCTTC. Translation gives CSVLLAGGPNEQFF.

The CDR3 is CASRRGLARDNEQFF. As DNA, the CDR3 is TGTGCCAGCAGACGCGGACTAGCGAGAGACAATGAGCAGTTCTTC. The rearrangement joins TRBV7-2 to TRBJ2-1, with 9 bases aligning to TRBD2. This CDR3 has 15 residues. J was trimmed by 5 bases and V by 6 bases; bases with no gene match: 8. Per germline, CDR1 SGHTA and CDR2 FQGNSA.

V usage is TRBV27 and J usage is TRBJ2-7; 9 positions match TRBD1. The CDR3 runs 15 residues. The junction had 10 bases not matched to a gene; V was cut back by 10 bases and J by 0 bases. The germline CDR1 and CDR2 sequences are MNHEY and SMNVEV (reference sequence). CDR3 sequence (DNA): TGTGCCACCCTACCGGACAGGGGACCCTCCTACGAGCAGTACGTC. The encoded protein is CATLPDRGPSYEQYV.

This clonotype was detected many times. The J gene is TRBJ1-3, the V gene TRBV5-1; 7 nucleotides agree with TRBD1. Germline lookup yields CDR1 SGHRS and CDR2 YFSETQ. The CDR3 runs 15 residues. V shed 0 bases and J 4 bases; nucleotides not matched to a gene: 4. CDR3 sequence: CASSLDRGRGNTIYF. CDR3 in DNA: TGCGCCAGCAGCTTGGACAGGGGACGCGGAAACACCATATATTTT.